Following are 29 T cell receptor beta chains from one sample sequenced in a study of Graves' ophthalmopathy and Graves' hyperthyroidism. The study amplified TCR beta CDR3 regions using RNA transcripts. HTBI-primed first-round RT-PCR preceded second-round multiplex PCR. TCRdb analysed the multiplex PCR reads with MiXCR anew, one entry per CDR3 protein. The sample includes roughly 500,000 distinct CDR3 sequences, approximately 15% of them seen just once. Sequenced: blood. The receptor source for this set is a woman between 25 and 40 years old with Graves' ophthalmopathy.

This clonotype has at least ten counts. The chain uses TRBV2 and TRBJ1-2, with D unresolved. CDR3 length: 13 residues. V dropped 7 bases and J dropped 7 bases, with 16 bases sitting between them. Per the germline V gene, CDR1 is SNHLY and CDR2 is FYNNEI. The CDR3: CASNRAGGSGYTF. The CDR3 nucleotides read TGTGCCAGCAACCGGGCAGGCGGATCTGGCTACACCTTC.

Ten or more counts support this clonotype. The chain carries TRBV6-1 and TRBJ1-1, with TRBD1 matching 7 bases. Germline values: CDR1 MNHNS, CDR2 SASEGT. This CDR3 is built from 16 residues. V shed 0 bases, J shed 5 bases, and the junction held 9 bases outside the gene matches. Here the CDR3 reads CASSEAVRQGRTEAFF. The CDR3 DNA is TGTGCCAGCAGTGAAGCCGTCCGACAGGGTAGAACTGAAGCTTTCTTT.

Ten or more counts support this clonotype. The CDR3 loop reads CASSYSGQAWNSPLHF. In DNA, the CDR3 is TGTGCCAGCAGTTACTCGGGACAGGCTTGGAATTCACCCCTCCACTTT. V and J are TRBV6-5 and TRBJ1-6; 8 positions match TRBD1. With V trimmed by 0 bases and J by 7 bases, 5 bases remained unmatched. The germline V gene has CDR1 MNHEY and CDR2 SVGAGI. The CDR3 sequence is 16 residues long.

This clonotype was counted many times. The V call is TRBV6-1, the J call TRBJ2-5; 10 bases fit TRBD1. The CDR3 runs 15 residues. Germline V gene sequence: CDR1 MNHNS, CDR2 SASEGT. The J segment lost 5 bases and the V segment lost 5 bases, leaving 8 bases of the junction unmatched. CDR3 bases: TGTGCCAGCAGTCCCCGACAGGGGGCAAGGGAGACCCAGTACTTC. The encoded protein is CASSPRQGARETQYF.

This clonotype was found a few times. The chain joins TRBV30 to TRBJ1-1; 7 bases align to TRBD1. Germline CDR1 and CDR2: GTSNPN and SVGIG (reference sequence). CDR3 length: 12 residues. V was clipped by 5 bases and J by 4 bases; unmatched bases: 4. In nucleotides, the CDR3 is TGTGCCTGGGGGGGACAGATCACTGAAGCTTTCTTT. Amino acids: CAWGGQITEAFF.

This clonotype was detected ten times or more. CDR3 protein: CASSFIINSPLHF. The CDR3 bases are TGTGCCAGCAGTTTCATCATCAATTCACCCCTCCACTTT. The V call is TRBV12-3 or TRBV12-4, the J call TRBJ1-6; D call uncertain. V was cut by 3 bases and J by 7 bases, with 7 bases left in between. This CDR3 region has 13 residues.

This clonotype was detected many times. In DNA, the CDR3 is TGTGCCAGCAGTTACTCCTTTCTAGACGGCTTCTGGGGGTATGGCTACACCTTC. It codes for CASSYSFLDGFWGYGYTF. The V gene is TRBV6-2 or TRBV6-3, the J gene TRBJ1-2; a possible D gene is TRBD1 (5 bases). Trimming cost V 0 bases and J 5 bases, with 22 bases left between them. There are 18 residues in the CDR3. Per germline, CDR1 MNHEY and CDR2 SVGEGT.

This clonotype was seen ten or more times. The chain couples TRBV10-3 to TRBJ2-7; D gene unclear. In germline, CDR1 is ENHRY, CDR2 SYGVKD. Trimming took off 8 bases at V and 2 bases at J, with 10 bases between the two ends. The CDR3 spans 12 residues. The CDR3 sequence: CAIGTDTYEQYF. As DNA, the CDR3 is TGTGCCATCGGAACAGACACCTACGAGCAGTACTTC.

A single count supports this clonotype. CDR3 bases: TGTGCCAGCACCCCTCCGACAGCCCTCTACGAGCAGTACTTC. It specifies CASTPPTALYEQYF. The rearrangement joins TRBV12-3 or TRBV12-4 to TRBJ2-7, with a possible D match to TRBD1 (5 bases). The CDR3 loop spans 14 amino acids. Trimming removed 7 bases at V and 3 bases at J, with 16 bases between.

As concerns this clonotype: A much bigger clone sits one base away, suggesting this may be a read error. The V and J genes are TRBV7-8 and TRBJ1-2; maybe TRBD1 (6 bases). Germline-derived CDR1 and CDR2 are SGHVS and FQNEAQ. The CDR3 loop spans 14 amino acids. CDR3 amino acids: CASSLGTVAYGYSF. As DNA, the CDR3 is TGTGCCAGCAGCTTAGGGACAGTTGCCTATGGCTACAGCTTC.

This clonotype was detected only once. This chain connects TRBV30 to TRBJ1-3, with D possibly matching TRBD1 (5 bases). Germline V gives CDR1 GTSNPN, CDR2 SVGIG (reference sequence). The CDR3 loop spans 11 amino acids. V lost 4 bases, J lost 4 bases, and 5 bases lay in between. The DNA for the CDR3 is TGTGCCTGGAACAGGGGAAACACCATATATTTT. Amino acids: CAWNRGNTIYF.

J is TRBJ2-5 and V is TRBV3-1; D may be TRBD2 (6 bases). Germline V gene sequence: CDR1 LGHDT, CDR2 YNNKEL (reference sequence). The CDR3 sequence is 14 residues long. The V end lost 0 bases, the J end lost 4 bases, and 9 bases lay between the germline ends. The CDR3 here is CASSQDYGRETQYF. The DNA for the CDR3 is TGTGCCAGCAGCCAAGATTACGGGAGAGAGACCCAGTACTTC.

This clonotype has more than one count but fewer than ten. V and J are TRBV20-1 and TRBJ2-7; possibly TRBD2 for D (7 bases). Trimming left V 5 bases short and J 1 base short, with 12 bases between. This CDR3 contains 13 residues. CDR1 and CDR2 (germline): DFQATT, SNEGSKA (reference sequence). As DNA, the CDR3 is TGCAGTGCTGTGGGAGGGGGTTCCTACGAGCAGTACTTC. It yields the protein CSAVGGGSYEQYF.

Concerning this clonotype: A much larger clone differs from this one at a single base, so this may be a read error. This chain joins TRBV27 and TRBJ1-2; weak D call: TRBD1 (6 bases). CDR1 is MNHEY, CDR2 SMNVEV, per germline (reference sequence). The CDR3 runs to 14 residues. Written as DNA, the CDR3 is TGTGCCAGCAGTCCTCGTGGGGGGGCAAATGGCAACACCTTC. Encoded protein: CASSPRGGANGNTF.

This clonotype was seen just once. A much larger clone lies one base from this, so it may be a read error. The chain recombines TRBV2 with TRBJ1-2; perhaps TRBD1 as D (6 bases). V dropped 6 bases and J dropped 6 bases, with 20 bases sitting between them. This CDR3 comprises 15 residues. Germline CDR1 SNHLY, CDR2 FYNNEI. DNA of the CDR3: TGTGCCAGCAGAGGCCGGACAGTGGGTACAGATGGCTACACCTTC. Translation gives CASRGRTVGTDGYTF. The variable domain in full, completed from reference TRBV2 and TRBJ1-2, reads EPEVTQTPSHQVTQMGQEVILRCVPISNHLYFYWYRQILGQKVEFLVSFYNNEISEKSEIFDDQFSVERPDGSNFTLKIRSTKLEDSAMYFCASRGRTVGTDGYTFGSGTRLTVV.

In its sample, this clonotype was seen many times. This CDR3 is CSAPWEGAYREQYF. CDR3 DNA sequence: TGCAGTGCCCCTTGGGAGGGCGCTTATAGAGAGCAGTACTTC. This rearrangement joins TRBV20-1 to TRBJ2-7; 7 nucleotides agree with TRBD2. Germline V gives CDR1 DFQATT, CDR2 SNEGSKA (reference sequence). The CDR3 covers 14 residues. V shed 6 bases and J 7 bases; nucleotides not matched to a gene: 15.

This clonotype was seen repeatedly, ten times or more. The chain combines TRBV12-3 or TRBV12-4 with TRBJ1-1; D unresolved. This CDR3 has 15 residues. The V gene lost 3 bases and the J gene lost 1 base, with 12 bases spanning the gap. The CDR3, as DNA: TGTGCCAGCAGTTTGTCGGCAGCTCCGAACACTGAAGCTTTCTTT. As protein: CASSLSAAPNTEAFF.

A note on this clonotype: This may be a read error, as it is one base from a much larger clone. The chain uses TRBV28 and TRBJ2-7; a weak D match, TRBD1 (6 bases). CDR3 length equals 12 residues. The germline V gene encodes CDR1 MDHEN and CDR2 SYDVKM. This chain's CDR3 is CASRLSGDGQYF. Written as DNA, the CDR3 is TGTGCCAGCAGGTTATCAGGGGATGGGCAGTACTTC.

The chain recombines TRBV3-1 with TRBJ1-2; no reliable D call. The V end lost 8 bases, the J end lost 7 bases, and 11 bases lay between the germline ends. CDR1 and CDR2 from the germline V gene are LGHDT and YNNKEL (reference sequence). The CDR3 contains 11 residues. CDR3 loop: CASFDLGGYTF. In DNA form, the CDR3 reads TGTGCCAGCTTCGACCTTGGTGGCTACACCTTC.

The chain joins TRBV20-1 to TRBJ2-7, with 8 bases identical to TRBD2. V was clipped by 3 bases and J by 0 bases; unmatched bases: 13. There are 17 residues in the CDR3. The V gene's germline CDR1 is DFQATT and CDR2 SNEGSKA (reference sequence). The CDR3 loop reads CSASPGLDGWNSYEQYF. The CDR3, as DNA: TGCAGTGCTAGCCCGGGACTAGATGGGTGGAACTCCTACGAGCAGTACTTC.

This clonotype has ten or more counts. The chain is built from TRBV29-1 and TRBJ2-7; D unresolved. Trimming removed 3 bases at V and 2 bases at J, with 20 bases between. The CDR3 spans 16 residues. Germline V gene lookup returns CDR1 SQVTM and CDR2 ANQGSEA. This CDR3 is CSVESGGAESPYEQYF. CDR3 coding DNA: TGCAGCGTTGAGTCAGGTGGTGCGGAGTCCCCCTACGAGCAGTACTTC.

This clonotype has a count of ten or more. The chain links TRBV28 to TRBJ2-6, with D uncertain. Trimming removed 3 bases from V and 2 bases from J, with 8 bases in between. The germline gives CDR1 MDHEN, CDR2 SYDVKM. The CDR3 is 15 residues long. The CDR3 loop reads CASSFRVAGANVLTF. CDR3 nucleotide sequence: TGTGCCAGCAGTTTCCGGGTGGCTGGGGCCAACGTCCTGACTTTC.

This clonotype was detected many times. The V gene is TRBV11-2, the J gene TRBJ2-7, with 9 bases identical to TRBD2. CDR1 is SGHAT and CDR2 is FQNNGV in the germline V gene. The CDR3 spans 17 residues. Losses at the gene ends were 8 bases for V and 5 bases for J; bases not matched to a gene: 19. The CDR3 sequence: CASSYRVGGGRGDEQYF. CDR3 DNA: TGTGCCAGCTCATACCGAGTAGGTGGCGGGAGGGGCGACGAGCAGTACTTC.

This clonotype was seen a few times. This chain uses TRBV28 with TRBJ2-7; 10 bases fit TRBD2. Germline CDR1 reads MDHEN; CDR2 reads SYDVKM. This CDR3 is 14 amino acids long. The V gene end was trimmed by 6 bases and the J gene end by 4 bases; junction bases not matched to a gene: 6. CDR3 sequence reads: CASRTGLAAYEQYF. CDR3 bases: TGTGCCAGCAGAACTGGACTAGCGGCTTACGAGCAGTACTTC.

Regarding this clonotype: This clone may be a read error of a much larger clone one base away. The chain is built from TRBV11-1 and TRBJ2-5, with 8 bases aligning to TRBD1. The CDR3 contains 17 residues. From germline, CDR1 is SGHAT and CDR2 FQDESV (reference sequence). DNA of the CDR3: TGTGCCAGCAGCTCCCCCGGACAGGGAGGACCCCAAGAGACCCGGTACTTC. Protein product: CASSSPGQGGPQETRYF. Full variable domain (outside the CDR3, taken from reference TRBV11-1 and TRBJ2-5): EAEVAQSPRYKITEKSQAVAFWCDPISGHATLYWYRQILGQGPELLVQFQDESVVDDSQLPKDRFSAERLKGVDSTLKIQPAELGDSAMYLCASSSPGQGGPQETRYFGPGTRLLVL.

At least ten counts were recorded for this clonotype. V gene TRBV20-1 combines with J gene TRBJ1-1; no clear D gene. Trimming pared 6 bases from V and 0 bases from J, leaving 11 bases between. The CDR3 is 13 amino acids. Germline V CDR1 and CDR2: DFQATT, SNEGSKA (reference sequence). DNA for the CDR3: TGCAGTGCCGGCAGCCAGGTGAACACTGAAGCTTTCTTT. Translating gives CSAGSQVNTEAFF.

This clonotype came up many times. The chain recombines TRBV6-1 with TRBJ1-5, with 9 nucleotides matching TRBD1. Trimming at V came to 8 bases and at J to 5 bases, leaving 7 bases not matched to a gene. Germline V CDR1 and CDR2: MNHNS, SASEGT. The CDR3 loop spans 14 amino acids. The CDR3: CASQDRGSDQPQHF. CDR3 bases: TGTGCCAGCCAAGACAGGGGGTCGGATCAGCCCCAGCATTTT.

There are many counts of this clonotype. This chain joins TRBV7-6 and TRBJ2-7; D call uncertain. Germline CDR1 is SGHVS and CDR2 is FNYEAQ. The CDR3 runs 14 residues. The ends were cut back, 1 base at V and 5 bases at J, with 12 bases in the middle. CDR3: CASSLVPGGHEQYF. The CDR3 nucleotides read TGTGCCAGCAGCTTAGTTCCGGGCGGCCACGAGCAGTACTTC.

This clonotype was counted at least ten times. The chain uses TRBV4-1 and TRBJ1-1; maybe TRBD1 (6 bases). Trimming removed 4 bases at V and 5 bases at J, with 20 bases between. The CDR3 is 16 residues long. Germline V gene data show CDR1 as MGHRA and CDR2 as YSYEKL. The CDR3 sequence: CASSLKPSQGDTEAFF. CDR3 DNA: TGCGCCAGCAGCCTCAAACCCTCACAGGGAGATACTGAAGCTTTCTTT.